This T cell receptor beta chain was identified in a study of beta chain features in type 1 diabetes. The study, taken as a whole, reports: Among patients with Type 1 diabetes, TCRB CDR3s were moderately but significantly shorter in every one of the four CD4+ subsets. Any HLA type influence on TCRB rearrangement was left unresolved here.

CDR1 is MDHEN and CDR2 is SYDVKM in the germline V gene. The V segment lost 8 bases and the J segment 2 bases; nucleotides outside the gene matches: 5. The CDR3 contains 13 residues. Isolated RNA was reverse transcribed in full, so expressed TCRB transcripts were sequenced. Regulatory, naive and central memory T cell samples averaged around 3.6 million reads. The repertoire was sequenced with immunoSEQ multiplex PCR; TCRdb's copy has only in-frame clones and lacks some. The sample lists 350,000 to 450,000 clones, about 12% occurring once. This clone showed up just a few times. What it binds is not known. Staining for CD45RO/CCR7/CD25/CD127/CD95/CD27 allowed sorting of CD4+ naive, central memory, regulatory and stem cell-like memory cells. Sorted populations all had greater than 95% purity.

This chain uses TRBV28 with TRBJ2-7; 8 bases match TRBD1. This receptor was identified in a woman between 18 and 29 years old with type 1 diabetes. Sequencing was carried out using naive CD4+ T cells from blood. The CDR3 coding sequence is TGTGCCAGCCACGGGACAGGAGCCTACGAGCAGTACTTC. Its translation is CASHGTGAYEQYF.